This TCR beta chain was recovered during a study of blood T cell repertoires in COVID-19. Across the whole study: The analysed material was cDNA or gDNA that came from T cells, B-cell-depleted T cells, or PBMCs.

This CDR3 region has 13 residues. From germline, CDR1 is SGHRS and CDR2 YFSETQ. V was trimmed by 3 bases and J by 0 bases, leaving 6 bases between them. In the authors' workflow: Reference gene primer amplification gave estimated nucleated cell counts. TCRdb's copy holds only in-frame clones and misses some; the assay was immunoSEQ multiplex PCR. V and J calls and clone size come straight from that table; D and trimming were deduced from the DNA. The sample holds about 480,000 clones, approximately 88% seen once. Concerning this clone itself: Other DNA variants within this sample encode the same CDR3.

Material for sequencing was peripheral blood. The TCR was taken from a woman between 45 and 60 years old with COVID-19, enrolled during active disease. The genes are TRBV5-1 and TRBJ1-1; tentatively, D is TRBD1 (5 bases). CDR3 sequence reads: CASSSTVNTEAFF. The CDR3 DNA reads as TGCGCCAGCAGCTCGACAGTGAACACTGAAGCTTTCTTT.